Sequencing of this T cell receptor (beta chain) was carried out in a study of T cells in localized non-small cell lung cancer. Only in-frame clones appear in the TCRdb table, and some are missing; sequencing was by immunoSEQ multiplex PCR. The sample yields tens of thousands of clones, about four fifths seen once. Details on this clone: What it binds is not known.

Study outcomes and limitations: In adjacent lung appeared a median around 59 of the top 100 tumor clones. Since sequencing was restricted to only one region of the tumor, intratumor heterogeneity remains a possibility. Uninvolved neighboring lung showed the greatest T cell clonality, exceeding tumor. Greater blood T cell density accompanied longer overall survival.

CDR3 size: 15 residues. Trimming left V 2 bases short and J 6 bases short, with 13 bases between. The germline gives CDR1 KGHSH, CDR2 LQKENI. The chain is built from TRBV18 and TRBJ1-4; D is possibly TRBD1 (5 bases). This specimen consisted of peripheral blood, obtained before any cancer treatment. The TCR originated in a male donor aged 60 or over with stage II squamous cell lung carcinoma. The CDR3 region is CASSPRGVRDEKLFF. For the CDR3, the DNA is TGTGCCAGCTCACCAAGGGGTGTGAGGGATGAAAAACTGTTTTTT. Full variable domain (outside the CDR3, taken from reference TRBV18 and TRBJ1-4): NAGVMQNPRHLVRRRGQEARLRCSPMKGHSHVYWYRQLPEEGLKFMVYLQKENIIDESGMPKERFSAEFPKEGPSILRIQQVVRGDSAAYFCASSPRGVRDEKLFFGSGTQLSVL.